These T cell receptor beta chains were read from a single sample in a study of sequential checkpoint blockade in melanoma. Assay: immunoSEQ multiplex PCR; the TCRdb copy retains only in-frame clones and omits some. Of some 14,000 clones listed, 60% to 80% are singletons. The material sequenced was CD8+ T cells sorted from blood (inferred from file names), taken from a patient given nivolumab and ipilimumab in sequence. The source of these receptors is a human patient with melanoma. Some clones in this sample may be carry-over from other donors' samples. CDR3s include the opening cysteine and the closing phenylalanine or tryptophan. A D gene is named only where the DNA matches it firmly.

D,V,CDR3
NA,TRBV11-2,CASSLTGNSYGYTF
TRBD2,TRBV7-2,CASSFRLAGDTQYF
TRBD1,TRBV27,CASRLGTALFYEQYF
NA,TRBV7-2,CASSQERRTQETQYF
NA,TRBV27,CASRAGGVYEQYF
TRBD2,TRBV5-1,CASSLDGGLRYEQYF
NA,TRBV6-6,CASSLSPAGAAQYF
TRBD2,TRBV14,CASSLADYQETQYF
NA,TRBV2,CASIEQGAANYGYTF
TRBD2,TRBV19,CASRLAGLYNEQFF
TRBD2,TRBV9,CASSTSGLAGGDEQFF
TRBD2,TRBV19,CASSFLAGEQFF
NA,TRBV9,CASGGITEAFF
NA,TRBV13,CASSGRDPFLTGSTDTQYF
NA,TRBV30,CAWSGYGYTF
TRBD1,TRBV5-1,CASSTGQGAPIDNTEAFF
NA,TRBV5-1,CASMGRGNEQFF
NA,TRBV9,CASSLRLGSYNEQFF
NA,TRBV28,CASSPTANYGYTF
NA,TRBV6-9,CASSYGQGSYGYTF
TRBD1,TRBV4-3,CASSQDRQGAEKLFF
NA,TRBV4-3,CASSQGRGRGGYTF
NA,TRBV4-3,CASSEGTLTFF
TRBD2,TRBV9,CASSVDERGGVETQYF
NA,TRBV13,CASSLSGWEQYF
NA,TRBV7-2,CASSLAEGNTIYF
NA,TRBV9,CASSAPRGSGNTIYF
NA,TRBV2,CASTGSYSNQPQHF
TRBD1,TRBV10-3,CAISEYTGARSPLHF
NA,TRBV4-1,CASSGGGRTAASLTGELFF
NA,TRBV18,CASSPPGGVSTDTQYF
NA,TRBV5-1,CASSLNRAGYTF
TRBD1,TRBV15,CATSADRGVGANVLTF
NA,TRBV27,CASSLLGAGPQHF
NA,TRBV4-2,CASSQVGGNTEAFF
NA,TRBV7-9,CASSWNTGTLQNTEAFF
NA,TRBV4-2,CASSQGEIYGYTF
NA,TRBV7-2,CASSFRDWGDYEQYF
TRBD2,TRBV5-5,CASSPTSGGAHEQYF
NA,TRBV19,CASRQVWGAGQPQHF
NA,TRBV19,CASSRADTIGNEQFF
NA,TRBV11-2,CASSLGSNTEAFF
NA,TRBV6-1,CASSELRPRGNQPQHF
NA,TRBV4-1,CASSQAGSSSGNTIYF
NA,TRBV7-9,CASSGDRTILSNYGYTF
NA,TRBV4-1,CASSPGQGATNEKLFF